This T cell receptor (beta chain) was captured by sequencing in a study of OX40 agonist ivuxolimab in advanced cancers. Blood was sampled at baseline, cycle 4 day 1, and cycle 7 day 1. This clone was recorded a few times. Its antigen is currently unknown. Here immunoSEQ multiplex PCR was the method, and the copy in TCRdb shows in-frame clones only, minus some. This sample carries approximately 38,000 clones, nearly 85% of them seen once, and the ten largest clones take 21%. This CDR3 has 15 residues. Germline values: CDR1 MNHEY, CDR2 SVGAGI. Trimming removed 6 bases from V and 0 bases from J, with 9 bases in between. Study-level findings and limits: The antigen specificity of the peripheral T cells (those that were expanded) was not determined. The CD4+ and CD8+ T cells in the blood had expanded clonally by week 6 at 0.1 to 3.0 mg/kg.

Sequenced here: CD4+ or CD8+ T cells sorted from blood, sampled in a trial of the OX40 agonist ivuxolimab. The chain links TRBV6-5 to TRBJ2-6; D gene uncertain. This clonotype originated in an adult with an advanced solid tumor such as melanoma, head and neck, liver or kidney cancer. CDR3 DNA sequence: TGTGCCAGCAGACCTCCGAGCTCTGGGGCCAACGTCCTGACTTTC. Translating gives CASRPPSSGANVLTF.